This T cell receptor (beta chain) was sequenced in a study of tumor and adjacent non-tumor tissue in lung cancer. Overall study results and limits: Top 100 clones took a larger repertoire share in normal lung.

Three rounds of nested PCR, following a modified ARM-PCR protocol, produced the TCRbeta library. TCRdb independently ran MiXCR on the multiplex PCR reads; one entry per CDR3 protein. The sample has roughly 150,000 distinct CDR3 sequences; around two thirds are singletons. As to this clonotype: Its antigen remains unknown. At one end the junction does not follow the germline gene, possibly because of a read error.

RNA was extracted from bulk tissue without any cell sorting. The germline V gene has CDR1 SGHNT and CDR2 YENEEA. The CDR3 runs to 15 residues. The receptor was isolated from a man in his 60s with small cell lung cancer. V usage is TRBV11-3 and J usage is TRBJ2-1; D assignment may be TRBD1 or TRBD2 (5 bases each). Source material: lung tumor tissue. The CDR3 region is CANSFGGMEYNEQFF. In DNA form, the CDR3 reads TGTGCCAACAGCTTTGGGGGAATGGAATACAATGAGCAGTTCTTC.